Listed below are T cell receptor beta chains from one sample, sequenced in a study of Tregs in tolerant kidney transplant recipients. Clones were read by immunoSEQ multiplex PCR, and TCRdb kept only the in-frame ones, dropping some. The sample consists of about 52,000 clones, roughly nine tenths of them appearing once. Material: CD8+ T cells from blood (PBMCs), obtained 24 months after the transplant. These receptors were collected from a human patient who received a combined kidney and bone marrow transplant. The graft donor may be the source of some T cells. The CDR3 runs from the conserved cysteine through the conserved F or W. Each record gives: D gene, V gene, J gene, clone size, CDR3 protein, CDR3 DNA. A D gene is named only where the DNA matches it firmly. The size field is filled for only some rows; it gives once, few, many or a size class.

>TRBD2|TRBV13|TRBJ2-3|.
CASSLDTLAGEADTQYF
TGTGCCAGCAGCTTAGACACCTTAGCGGGAGAGGCAGATACGCAGTATTTT
>TRBD1|TRBV18|TRBJ1-3|once
CASSLQDRTLRGTIYF
TGTGCCAGCTCACTTCAGGACAGGACATTGAGAGGCACCATATATTTT
>TRBD1|TRBV5-4|TRBJ1-6|.
CASSPPGGSGGNSPLHF
TGTGCCAGCAGCCCTCCAGGAGGTTCAGGGGGGAATTCACCCCTCCACTTT
>TRBD2|TRBV18|TRBJ2-7|.
CASSSLAGGPYEQYF
TGTGCCAGCTCATCACTAGCGGGGGGGCCTTACGAGCAGTACTTC
>.|TRBV11-3|TRBJ1-2|.
CASSHQDKGGYGYTF
TGTGCCAGCAGCCATCAGGACAAGGGAGGCTATGGCTACACCTTC
>TRBD1|TRBV19|TRBJ2-5|.
CASSIGTGGGQETQYF
TGTGCCAGTAGTATCGGTACAGGGGGCGGCCAAGAGACCCAGTACTTC
>.|TRBV10-1|TRBJ2-5|once
CASSESRSGSWETQYF
TGCGCCAGCAGTGAGTCGAGATCAGGGTCATGGGAGACCCAGTACTTC
>TRBD1|TRBV7-9|TRBJ1-1|once
CASSPKSSLDRDTEAFF
TGTGCCAGCAGTCCCAAGTCTTCGCTTGACAGGGACACTGAAGCTTTCTTT
>TRBD2|TRBV18|TRBJ2-3|.
CASSRAGGRDTQYF
TGTGCCAGCTCAAGGGCGGGAGGACGAGATACGCAGTATTTT
>TRBD1|TRBV7-3|TRBJ1-2|.
CASSFWGQGYGYTF
TGTGCCAGCAGCTTTTGGGGACAGGGCTATGGCTACACCTTC
>TRBD2|TRBV4-1|TRBJ2-7|.
CASSQTSGTVYEQYF
TGCGCCAGCAGCCAAACTAGCGGGACGGTCTACGAGCAGTACTTC
>TRBD1|TRBV4-3|TRBJ2-7|.
CASSQNRGPNYEQYF
TGCGCCAGCAGCCAAAACAGGGGACCTAACTACGAGCAGTACTTC
>TRBD1|TRBV28|TRBJ1-5|few
CASSSDRLDQPQHF
TGTGCCAGCAGTTCGGACAGGTTGGATCAGCCCCAGCATTTT
>TRBD1|TRBV5-6|TRBJ1-1|once
CASSLIFSVDRGNTEAFF
TGTGCCAGCAGCTTGATCTTCTCTGTCGACAGGGGGAACACTGAAGCTTTCTTT
>TRBD2|TRBV9|TRBJ2-5|.
CASSVALAGEETQYF
TGTGCCAGCAGCGTGGCACTAGCGGGAGAAGAGACCCAGTACTTC
>.|TRBV6-1|TRBJ1-2|.
CASSADLGVNYGYTF
TGTGCCAGCAGTGCCGACTTAGGGGTTAACTATGGCTACACCTTC
>TRBD2|TRBV7-9|TRBJ2-1|few
CASRRAFGGSFYNEQFF
TGTGCCAGCCGTCGAGCTTTTGGCGGGAGTTTCTACAATGAGCAGTTCTTC
>.|TRBV13|TRBJ2-1|.
CASSLGLREVFF
TGTGCCAGCAGCTTAGGCCTGAGGGAGGTGTTCTTC
>.|TRBV19|TRBJ1-2|.
CASSIDLGSANYGYTF
TGTGCCAGTAGTATAGATCTTGGCAGCGCTAACTATGGCTACACCTTC
>TRBD1|TRBV2|TRBJ2-1|.
CASISSTGAYNEQFF
TGTGCCAGCATAAGTTCGACAGGGGCCTACAATGAGCAGTTCTTC
>TRBD2|TRBV6-5|TRBJ2-3|.
CASRTTSEGPDTQYF
TGTGCCAGCAGAACGACTAGCGAGGGTCCAGATACGCAGTATTTT
>.|TRBV19|TRBJ1-1|.
CATQSARMNTEAFF
TGTGCCACCCAATCGGCGCGGATGAACACTGAAGCTTTCTTT
>.|TRBV9|TRBJ1-2|.
CASSVDEGAEGYTF
TGTGCCAGCAGCGTAGACGAAGGGGCTGAAGGCTACACCTTC
>TRBD2|TRBV5-4|TRBJ2-1|.
CASSVTSESYNEQFF
TGTGCCAGCAGCGTAACTAGCGAATCCTACAATGAGCAGTTCTTC
>TRBD1|TRBV4-1|TRBJ2-2|.
CASSHHRSTGVWTGELFF
TGCGCCAGCAGCCACCACCGATCGACAGGGGTTTGGACCGGGGAGCTGTTTTTT
>TRBD1|TRBV7-9|TRBJ1-2|.
CASRPRTGGCGYTF
TGTGCCAGCCGCCCTCGGACAGGGGGCTGTGGCTACACCTTC
>TRBD1|TRBV4-1|TRBJ1-6|.
CASSPLDRANSPLHF
TGCGCCAGCAGCCCCCTGGACAGGGCTAATTCACCCCTCCACTTT
>.|TRBV7-9|TRBJ1-5|once
CASSLDAGNQPQHF
TGTGCCAGCAGCTTAGATGCGGGTAATCAGCCCCAGCATTTT
>.|TRBV6-5|TRBJ1-1|.
CASSYFQNTEAFF
TGTGCCAGCAGTTACTTCCAGAACACTGAAGCTTTCTTT
>.|TRBV7-2|TRBJ1-1|.
CASSLRHMNTEAFF
TGTGCCAGCAGCTTGAGACACATGAACACTGAAGCTTTCTTT
>TRBD1|TRBV7-9|TRBJ2-7|.
CASSLDRAYEQYF
TGTGCCAGCAGCCTAGACAGGGCCTACGAGCAGTACTTC
>.|TRBV19|TRBJ2-1|.
CASSHPGGSIYNEQFF
TGTGCCAGTAGCCATCCCGGCGGGTCAATCTACAATGAGCAGTTCTTC
>.|TRBV30|TRBJ2-7|.
CAWSGGSFSYEQYF
TGTGCCTGGAGTGGAGGGAGCTTTTCCTACGAGCAGTACTTC
>TRBD1|TRBV27|TRBJ1-5|.
CASRRDSYSNQPQHF
TGTGCCAGCAGAAGGGACAGCTATAGCAATCAGCCCCAGCATTTT
>TRBD2|TRBV6-4|TRBJ2-1|.
CASSPSAGVINEQFF
TGTGCCAGCAGTCCTTCTGCGGGAGTTATTAATGAGCAGTTCTTC
>.|TRBV7-9|TRBJ1-5|.
CASSLGGHRPQHF
TGTGCCAGCAGCTTGGGGGGGCATCGGCCCCAGCATTTT
>TRBD1|TRBV7-9|TRBJ2-7|.
CISSPGTGGDSYEQYF
TGTATCAGCAGCCCGGGGACAGGGGGCGACTCCTACGAGCAGTACTTC
>TRBD2|TRBV4-2|TRBJ2-3|.
CASSQTDSSGGTDTQYF
TGTGCCAGCAGCCAAACGGATTCTAGCGGTGGCACAGATACGCAGTATTTT
>.|TRBV7-9|TRBJ2-1|.
CASSLTSSYNEQFF
TGTGCCAGCAGCTTAACCAGCTCCTACAATGAGCAGTTCTTC
>.|TRBV4-3|TRBJ2-1|once
CASSQGVLYNEQFF
TGCGCCAGCAGCCAAGGAGTACTCTACAATGAGCAGTTCTTC
>TRBD1|TRBV27|TRBJ1-6|once
CAAKRQGAYNSPLHF
TGTGCCGCCAAACGACAGGGGGCCTATAATTCACCCCTCCACTTT
>TRBD2|TRBV2|TRBJ2-7|.
CASSQPGTSVTYEQYF
TGTGCCAGCAGTCAACCCGGGACTAGCGTAACCTACGAGCAGTACTTC
>.|TRBV7-3|TRBJ1-1|.
CASSLPVTRNTEAFF
TGTGCCAGCAGCTTACCGGTGACAAGGAACACTGAAGCTTTCTTT
>.|TRBV28|TRBJ2-7|few
CASIRGPSSYEQYF
TGTGCCAGCATTAGGGGCCCTAGCTCCTACGAGCAGTACTTC
>.|TRBV7-6|TRBJ2-6|.
CASSLGSAGANVLTF
TGTGCCAGCAGCTTAGGTTCAGCTGGGGCCAACGTCCTGACTTTC
>TRBD1|TRBV19|TRBJ2-2|.
CASSIGTGLTGELFF
TGTGCCAGTAGTATTGGGACAGGCCTCACCGGGGAGCTGTTTTTT
>.|TRBV11-2|TRBJ1-2|.
CASSPFASVSWGYTF
TGTGCCAGCAGCCCCTTTGCCAGCGTCTCTTGGGGCTACACCTTC
>.|TRBV15|TRBJ1-2|once
CATSRATRGVGGYTF
TGTGCCACCAGCAGAGCGACACGGGGGGTCGGTGGCTACACCTTC
>.|TRBV14|TRBJ2-7|once
CASSHGKTYEQYF
TGTGCCAGCAGCCACGGTAAAACCTACGAGCAGTACTTC
>TRBD1|TRBV7-8|TRBJ2-3|.
CASSLTPWTGRTDTQYF
TGTGCCAGCAGCTTAACCCCTTGGACAGGGAGGACAGATACGCAGTATTTT
>.|TRBV7-9|TRBJ2-1|few
CASSLGVLGRGFLDEQFF
TGTGCCAGCAGCTTGGGCGTGTTGGGCAGGGGCTTTTTGGATGAGCAGTTCTTC
>TRBD2|TRBV27|TRBJ2-7|.
CASSLRAGAYEQYF
TGTGCCAGCAGTTTACGAGCGGGGGCCTACGAGCAGTACTTC
>.|TRBV19|TRBJ2-7|.
CASSMADTSPYEQYF
TGTGCCAGTAGTATGGCGGACACTTCACCTTACGAGCAGTACTTC
>.|TRBV5-4|TRBJ1-2|.
CASSLRVGRNYGYTF
TGTGCCAGCAGCTTGCGGGTAGGGAGAAACTATGGCTACACCTTC